The 21 T cell receptor beta chains presented below share a single source sample, sequenced in a study of blood T cell repertoires in COVID-19. TCRdb's table, derived via immunoSEQ multiplex PCR, lists solely in-frame clones and lacks some. The table records approximately 100,000 clones, 80% to 95% of them present only once. The sample consisted of peripheral blood. The receptors derive from a man aged 65-85 years with acute or convalescent COVID-19.

The rearrangement joins TRBV7-2 to TRBJ2-5; a possible D gene is TRBD1 (5 bases). Trimming removed 2 bases at V and 4 bases at J, with 14 bases between. The germline V gene encodes CDR1 SGHTA and CDR2 FQGNSA. This CDR3 spans 15 amino acids. CDR3: CASSLPWQGRETQYF. In nucleotides, the CDR3 is TGTGCCAGCAGCTTACCGTGGCAGGGTAGAGAGACCCAGTACTTC.

The chain joins TRBV4-2 to TRBJ2-6, with 13 bases lining up with TRBD2. This CDR3 is built from 19 residues. Germline V CDR1 and CDR2: LGHNA, YNFKEQ. V dropped 0 bases and J dropped 4; count of bases not matched to a gene: 6. The CDR3 DNA is TGTGCCAGCAGCCAAGACGGACTAGCGGGAGCTTCAGGGGCCAACGTCCTGACTTTC. Translation: CASSQDGLAGASGANVLTF.

The chain carries TRBV9 and TRBJ2-2; the D gene is possibly TRBD2 (6 bases). The V gene's germline CDR1 is SGDLS and CDR2 YYNGEE. The CDR3 length is 13 residues. V shed 4 bases and J shed 6 bases, with 10 bases lying between them. The CDR3 here is CASSTTRPGELFF. The DNA for the CDR3 is TGTGCCAGCAGCACGACTAGACCCGGGGAGCTGTTTTTT.

The chain employs TRBV29-1 and TRBJ2-1, with TRBD2 identical over 12 bases. V lost 3 bases, J lost 12 bases, and 3 bases stayed unmatched. The CDR3 has 12 residues. Germline CDR1 SQVTM, CDR2 ANQGSEA. CDR3 sequence (DNA): TGCAGCGTTGATGCTAGCGGGGGGGGGCAGTTCTTC. Residues: CSVDASGGGQFF.

The V and J genes are TRBV27 and TRBJ1-6; 7 bases agree with TRBD1. The CDR3 loop spans 15 amino acids. CDR1 and CDR2 from the germline V gene are MNHEY and SMNVEV (reference sequence). J lost 10 bases, V lost 4 bases, and 10 bases had no gene match. CDR3 bases: TGTGCCAGCAGTTCCCGGACAGGCCCGGGATCACCCCTCCACTTT. Protein sequence: CASSSRTGPGSPLHF.

V gene TRBV18 combines with J gene TRBJ2-3; 8 positions match TRBD2. Germline values: CDR1 KGHSH, CDR2 LQKENI. V was clipped by 1 base and J by 2 bases; unmatched bases: 5. The CDR3 has 16 amino acids. CDR3 nucleotides: TGTGCCAGCTCACCACGGTTAGCGGGGCTCACAGATACGCAGTATTTT. Translating it yields CASSPRLAGLTDTQYF.

V usage is TRBV4-2 and J usage is TRBJ2-2, with 7 nucleotides matching TRBD1. Germline V CDR1 and CDR2: LGHNA, YNFKEQ. CDR3 length: 16 residues. After removal of 4 bases from V and 2 bases from J, the junction contained 7 bases not matched to a gene. Here the CDR3 reads CASSRATGANTGELFF. The CDR3 DNA reads TGTGCCAGCAGCCGAGCTACAGGGGCAAACACCGGGGAGCTGTTTTTT.

The rearrangement joins TRBV10-1 to TRBJ2-1; TRBD2 matches at 9 bases. Looked up from germline, CDR1 is WNHNN and CDR2 is SYGVQD (reference sequence). The CDR3 has 14 residues. Losses at the gene ends were 0 bases for V and 7 bases for J; bases not matched to a gene: 1. CDR3 DNA sequence: TGCGCCAGCAGTGAGTCTAGCGGGGGTAATGAGCAGTTCTTC. Translated, it gives CASSESSGGNEQFF.

J is TRBJ1-1 and V is TRBV5-4; D might be TRBD1 (5 bases). The V end was cut by 4 bases, the J end by 0 bases, with 10 bases between. The length of the CDR3 is 14 residues. Germline CDR1 and CDR2: SGHNT and YYREEE (reference sequence). CDR3 in amino acids: CASSRTDMNTEAFF. CDR3 DNA sequence: TGTGCCAGCAGCCGGACGGACATGAACACTGAAGCTTTCTTT.

The chain uses TRBV19 and TRBJ1-1, with a possible D match to TRBD1 (5 bases). The CDR3 sequence is 14 residues long. V was shortened by 5 bases and J by 1 base, with 11 bases between the two germline ends. Germline V gives CDR1 LNHDA, CDR2 SQIVND (reference sequence). CDR3 bases: TGTGCCAGTAGTTCCAGGGATTCGAACACTGAAGCTTTCTTT. Translation gives CASSSRDSNTEAFF.

The chain links TRBV5-1 to TRBJ2-1; 8 bases align to TRBD2. V shed 0 bases and J 4 bases; nucleotides not matched to a gene: 6. The length of the CDR3 is 16 residues. Germline CDR1 reads SGHRS; CDR2 reads YFSETQ. The CDR3 region is CASSLASPSGYNEQFF. For the CDR3, the DNA is TGCGCCAGCAGCTTGGCGAGTCCTAGCGGGTACAATGAGCAGTTCTTC. The entire variable domain, with the rest obtained from reference TRBV5-1 and TRBJ2-1, is as follows: KAGVTQTPRYLIKTRGQQVTLSCSPISGHRSVSWYQQTPGQGLQFLFEYFSETQRNKGNFPGRFSGRQFSNSRSEMNVSTLELGDSALYLCASSLASPSGYNEQFFGPGTRLTVL.

This chain uses TRBV9 with TRBJ1-2, with 9 bases aligning to TRBD1. The CDR3 loop spans 17 amino acids. The trim removed 4 bases at V and 1 base at J, leaving 11 bases unmatched. Germline-derived CDR1 and CDR2 are SGDLS and YYNGEE. CDR3 nucleotides: TGTGCCAGCAGCCCCCGGACAGGGGCGTCCATTAACTATGGCTACACCTTC. Translating gives CASSPRTGASINYGYTF.

The J gene is TRBJ1-2, the V gene TRBV18, with no clear D. The germline CDR1 and CDR2 sequences are KGHSH and LQKENI. There are 13 residues in the CDR3. V was shortened by 4 bases and J by 2 bases, with 8 bases between the two germline ends. The CDR3 DNA follows: TGTGCCAGCTCACAGCAACCCAACTATGGCTACACCTTC. Protein: CASSQQPNYGYTF.

The J gene is TRBJ1-2, the V gene TRBV5-6; a possible D gene is TRBD1 (5 bases). This CDR3 has 14 residues. V was pared by 0 bases and J by 4 bases, with 10 bases between. From germline, CDR1 is SGHDT and CDR2 YYEEEE. In nucleotides, the CDR3 is TGTGCCAGCAGCTTGGGGGGCGGGAGCTATGGCTACACCTTC. It encodes CASSLGGGSYGYTF. Looking up the rest from reference TRBV5-6 and TRBJ1-2 gives the full variable domain: DAGVTQSPTHLIKTRGQQVTLRCSPKSGHDTVSWYQQALGQGPQFIFQYYEEEERQRGNFPDRFSGHQFPNYSSELNVNALLLGDSALYLCASSLGGGSYGYTFGSGTRLTVV.

The chain couples TRBV18 to TRBJ2-7; TRBD1 aligns across 12 bases. J lost 7 bases, V lost 5 bases, and 9 bases had no gene match. CDR3 length equals 15 residues. Germline loops: CDR1 KGHSH, CDR2 LQKENI. CDR3 protein: CASSFTGTGGEEQYF. For the CDR3, the DNA is TGTGCCAGCTCATTCACCGGGACAGGGGGCGAAGAGCAGTACTTC.

In this sample, this clone turned up many times. For the CDR3, the DNA is TGTGCCAGCAGCCAAGGTTTAACAAGCGGATCCTACGAGCAGTACTTC. It yields the protein CASSQGLTSGSYEQYF. The V gene is TRBV4-2, the J gene TRBJ2-7; maybe TRBD2 (5 bases). The CDR3 extends over 16 amino acids. Trimming left V 1 base short and J 1 base short, with 14 bases between. Germline V gene lookup returns CDR1 LGHNA and CDR2 YNFKEQ.

The chain joins TRBV5-1 to TRBJ1-3; D call uncertain. The CDR3 is made up of 17 amino acids. In germline, CDR1 is SGHRS, CDR2 YFSETQ. V was trimmed by 4 bases and J by 2 bases, leaving 19 bases between them. The CDR3 sequence: CASSQCFRVSPGNTIYF. CDR3 sequence (DNA): TGCGCCAGCAGCCAATGTTTTCGGGTTTCGCCTGGAAACACCATATATTTT. Based on the CDR3 plus reference TRBV5-1 and TRBJ1-3, the full variable domain is KAGVTQTPRYLIKTRGQQVTLSCSPISGHRSVSWYQQTPGQGLQFLFEYFSETQRNKGNFPGRFSGRQFSNSRSEMNVSTLELGDSALYLCASSQCFRVSPGNTIYFGEGSWLTVV.

The rearrangement joins TRBV10-2 to TRBJ1-5, with D unresolved. Trimming pared 4 bases from V and 1 base from J, leaving 11 bases between. The CDR3 is 15 amino acids. Germline CDR1 WSHSY, CDR2 SAAADI. This CDR3 is CASSGDNFSNQPQHF. CDR3 nucleotides: TGCGCCAGCAGTGGAGACAACTTCAGCAATCAGCCCCAGCATTTT.

The J gene is TRBJ1-1, the V gene TRBV24-1, with a possible D match to TRBD1 (6 bases). Germline-derived CDR1 and CDR2 are KGHDR and SFDVKD. The CDR3 covers 13 residues. Trimming cost V 4 bases and J 1 base, with 6 bases left between them. CDR3 residues: CATSEGQNTEAFF. In DNA form, the CDR3 reads TGTGCCACCAGTGAGGGACAGAACACTGAAGCTTTCTTT.

The rearrangement links TRBV2 to TRBJ2-7; 10 bases are a match to TRBD1. J was trimmed by 2 bases and V by 5 bases; bases with no gene match: 6. The CDR3 spans 15 residues. Germline values: CDR1 SNHLY, CDR2 FYNNEI. CDR3 nucleotide sequence: TGTGCCAGCAGTCTAGGGGGACAGGGGACCTACGAGCAGTACTTC. Residues: CASSLGGQGTYEQYF.

This clone appeared a few times. This sequence joins TRBV11-2 and TRBJ1-1; TRBD1 aligns across 9 bases. Germline-derived CDR1 and CDR2 are SGHAT and FQNNGV. This CDR3 region has 15 residues. V shed 3 bases and J 6 bases; nucleotides not matched to a gene: 8. The CDR3 nucleotides are TGTGCCAGCAGCTTGAAACCGGGACAGGGTTCTGAAGCTTTCTTT. This gives the protein CASSLKPGQGSEAFF.